At least ten counts were recorded for the clone carrying this T cell receptor (beta chain). From the 5' RACE reads, TCRdb called clonotypes with MiXCR, one entry per CDR3 protein. Among around 70,000 distinct CDR3 sequences, 12% were seen once, and the ten largest hold approximately 3.9%. The sample belongs to a study of early T cells in non-severe SARS-CoV-2 infection. Trimming left V 1 base short and J 0 bases short, with 7 bases between. The CDR3 has 15 amino acids. CDR1 MDHEN and CDR2 SYDVKM come from the germline V gene. The source is an adult who was a healthcare worker with PCR-confirmed SARS-CoV-2 infection or an uninfected control (not recorded which). Material: whole blood. The V and J genes are TRBV28 and TRBJ1-3; D unresolved. This chain's CDR3 is CASSLSGVSGNTIYF. CDR3 bases: TGTGCCAGCAGTTTATCTGGGGTCTCTGGAAACACCATATATTTT.